These 29 T cell receptor beta chains share one sample of origin, sequenced in a study of blood T cell repertoires in COVID-19. Method: immunoSEQ multiplex PCR; TCRdb's copy keeps in-frame clones and lacks some. This sample has under 70,000 clones; around 90% occur once, and the top ten carry approximately 10%. The sequenced sample was peripheral blood. All receptors come from a woman between 18 and 29 years old with acute or convalescent COVID-19.

This chain uses TRBV6-1 with TRBJ2-1, with 7 nucleotides matching TRBD2. The CDR3 length is 18 residues. V lost 1 base to trimming and J lost 0 bases; unmatched junction nucleotides: 9. Germline V gene data show CDR1 as MNHNS and CDR2 as SASEGT. The CDR3 nucleotides are TGTGCCAGCAGTGAAGGAGGGCCAGCGGGGTTCTCCTACAATGAGCAGTTCTTC. This gives the protein CASSEGGPAGFSYNEQFF.

This sequence joins TRBV25-1 and TRBJ2-7; 11 bases are a match to TRBD2. The CDR3 has 16 residues. Looked up from germline, CDR1 is MGHDK and CDR2 is SYGVNS. V dropped 1 base and J dropped 2; count of bases not matched to a gene: 4. The CDR3 here is CASSEWLAGGTYEQYF. The DNA for the CDR3 is TGTGCCAGCAGTGAATGGTTAGCGGGAGGGACCTACGAGCAGTACTTC.

This sequence joins TRBV5-1 and TRBJ1-1; TRBD1 matches 7 bases. Germline V CDR1 and CDR2: SGHRS, YFSETQ. V dropped 7 bases and J dropped 0; count of bases not matched to a gene: 3. The CDR3 has 13 amino acids. The CDR3 bases are TGCGCCAGCGGGACAGAACTGAACACTGAAGCTTTCTTT. This codes for CASGTELNTEAFF.

The J gene is TRBJ1-1, the V gene TRBV10-2; D call uncertain. The germline gives CDR1 WSHSY, CDR2 SAAADI. Trimming removed 8 bases at V and 5 bases at J, with 12 bases between. The CDR3 spans 12 residues. As DNA, the CDR3 is TGCGCCAGCCTGGGGTTAGCGACTGAAGCTTTCTTT. Translation: CASLGLATEAFF.

This clone was seen just once. The gene calls are TRBV7-2 and TRBJ2-7; D gene unclear. Trimming took off 5 bases at V and 5 bases at J, with 13 bases between the two ends. Germline loops: CDR1 SGHTA, CDR2 FQGNSA. This CDR3 comprises 13 residues. The CDR3 bases are TGTGCCAGCAGCGTAACAAGTGGTAACGAGCAGTACTTC. Translating gives CASSVTSGNEQYF.

The chain employs TRBV4-2 and TRBJ2-1; 14 bases line up with TRBD2. The CDR3 runs to 18 residues. The V and J ends lost 6 bases and 1 base, in that order; junction bases with no gene match: 8. Germline assignment: CDR1 LGHNA and CDR2 YNFKEQ. CDR3 sequence reads: CASRLSGTSGGSYNEQFF. In nucleotides, the CDR3 is TGTGCCAGCAGACTTTCCGGGACTAGCGGGGGATCCTACAATGAGCAGTTCTTC.

The chain joins TRBV7-8 to TRBJ2-5; 11 nucleotides line up with TRBD2. Germline V lookup: CDR1 SGHVS, CDR2 FQNEAQ. This CDR3 is 16 amino acids long. V dropped 7 bases and J dropped 7; count of bases not matched to a gene: 14. CDR3 protein: CASTKTLAGDGVTQYF. The CDR3 region has the DNA TGTGCCAGCACAAAAACACTAGCGGGAGATGGTGTGACCCAGTACTTC.

The chain carries TRBV19 and TRBJ2-1, with D maybe TRBD2 (6 bases). Per germline, CDR1 LNHDA and CDR2 SQIVND (reference sequence). The CDR3 spans 17 residues. V was trimmed by 5 bases and J by 2 bases, leaving 19 bases between them. CDR3 in amino acids: CASSDAGLAKTYNEQFF. The CDR3 DNA follows: TGTGCCAGTAGTGATGCGGGACTGGCCAAGACCTACAATGAGCAGTTCTTC.

The chain links TRBV19 to TRBJ2-2; D is possibly TRBD2 (6 bases). CDR1 is LNHDA and CDR2 is SQIVND in the germline V gene (reference sequence). This CDR3 contains 16 residues. Trimming took off 1 base at V and 0 bases at J, with 9 bases between the two ends. CDR3 nucleotides: TGTGCCAGTAGTATAGCTGGGACTCCGAACACCGGGGAGCTGTTTTTT. Translation: CASSIAGTPNTGELFF.

The chain joins TRBV5-8 to TRBJ2-1; D may be TRBD2 (6 bases). The CDR3 is made up of 17 amino acids. The germline CDR1 and CDR2 sequences are SGHTS and YDEGEE. The V gene lost 5 bases and the J gene lost 9 bases, with 27 bases spanning the gap. The DNA for the CDR3 is TGTGCCAGCAGTTGGGTTTTGGGGGGAGCGGACTTAAGTGAGCAGTTCTTC. Protein: CASSWVLGGADLSEQFF.

This clone was observed a handful of times. This chain links TRBV30 with TRBJ2-2; D not resolved. The V and J ends lost 0 bases and 3 bases respectively, with 11 bases between them. Germline values: CDR1 GTSNPN, CDR2 SVGIG (reference sequence). The length of the CDR3 is 15 residues. Here the CDR3 DNA reads TGTGCCTGGAGTGTAGAGTTCCGGGACACCGGGGAGCTGTTTTTT. Translation gives CAWSVEFRDTGELFF.

There are a few counts of this clone. The genes are TRBV25-1 and TRBJ1-1; D may be TRBD1 (6 bases). The CDR3 runs to 15 residues. CDR1 is MGHDK and CDR2 is SYGVNS in the germline V gene. V lost 4 bases, J lost 4 bases, and 16 bases lay in between. The CDR3 sequence: CASSGRQEWGTEAFF. CDR3 bases: TGTGCCAGCAGTGGGAGACAGGAATGGGGCACTGAAGCTTTCTTT.

The chain carries TRBV6-5 and TRBJ1-1; TRBD1 matches 8 bases. V dropped 2 bases and J dropped 1; count of bases not matched to a gene: 6. This CDR3 contains 16 residues. From germline, CDR1 is MNHEY and CDR2 SVGAGI. CDR3 bases: TGTGCCAGCAGTTACCGGACAGGGTCAAGGAACACTGAAGCTTTCTTT. Residues: CASSYRTGSRNTEAFF.

Notes on this clone: A junction boundary mismatches the germline segment, possibly from a read error. The chain joins TRBV10-3 to TRBJ2-1; TRBD1 agrees at 8 bases. This CDR3 region has 19 residues. Germline V gives CDR1 ENHRY, CDR2 SYGVKD. For the CDR3, the DNA is TGTGCCATCAGCGAGTTCCGGGACAGGCACTCAAGCTCCTACAATGAGCAGTTCTTC. Residues: CAISEFRDRHSSSYNEQFF.

The CDR3 protein is CASSHTSGGAYNEQFF. CDR3 coding DNA: TGCGCCAGCAGCCACACTAGCGGGGGGGCCTACAATGAGCAGTTCTTC. The chain combines TRBV4-1 with TRBJ2-1; TRBD2 matches at 13 bases. V dropped 3 bases and J dropped 2; count of bases not matched to a gene: 1. Germline CDR1 and CDR2: MGHRA and YSYEKL. The CDR3 covers 16 residues.

This chain links TRBV6-5 with TRBJ2-5, with 10 bases matching TRBD1. The germline V gene has CDR1 MNHEY and CDR2 SVGAGI. The CDR3 is 14 residues long. The ends lost 10 bases at V and 1 base at J; junction bases unmatched: 6. CDR3 protein: CATATGGLQETQYF. The DNA for the CDR3 is TGTGCCACTGCGACAGGGGGCCTCCAAGAGACCCAGTACTTC.

The V and J genes are TRBV7-9 and TRBJ2-1; D might be TRBD2 (6 bases). Germline V gene sequence: CDR1 SEHNR, CDR2 FQNEAQ (reference sequence). Between the trimmed V and J ends, which lost 5 bases and 7 bases, there was a span of 12 bases. This CDR3 contains 13 residues. CDR3 region: CASSPWGVNEQFF. DNA of the CDR3: TGTGCCAGCAGCCCCTGGGGGGTAAATGAGCAGTTCTTC.

This chain connects TRBV13 to TRBJ1-1; 9 nucleotides line up with TRBD1. The CDR3 has 16 amino acids. The J segment lost 3 bases and the V segment lost 4 bases, leaving 9 bases of the junction unmatched. Germline loops: CDR1 PRHDT, CDR2 FYEKMQ (reference sequence). In nucleotides, the CDR3 is TGTGCCAGCAGCTCGTGGGACAGGGCTAAGGACACTGAAGCTTTCTTT. Amino acid sequence: CASSSWDRAKDTEAFF. The full variable domain, rest sourced from reference TRBV13 and TRBJ1-1, is AAGVIQSPRHLIKEKRETATLKCYPIPRHDTVYWYQQGPGQDPQFLISFYEKMQSDKGSIPDRFSAQQFSDYHSELNMSSLELGDSALYFCASSSWDRAKDTEAFFGQGTRLTVV.

The genes are TRBV6-5 and TRBJ2-3, with D possibly matching TRBD2 (6 bases). Germline lookup yields CDR1 MNHEY and CDR2 SVGAGI. The CDR3 covers 15 residues. V was shortened by 0 bases and J by 2 bases, with 9 bases between the two germline ends. CDR3 amino acids: CASSYSAGLTDTQYF. CDR3 nucleotides: TGTGCCAGCAGTTACTCGGCGGGGCTCACAGATACGCAGTATTTT.

The rearrangement uses TRBV4-1 and TRBJ2-1, with 7 nucleotides matching TRBD1. CDR1 and CDR2 from the germline V gene are MGHRA and YSYEKL. V was clipped by 2 bases and J by 1 base; unmatched bases: 8. The CDR3 totals 17 residues. CDR3 sequence reads: CASSQTPTGQSYNEQFF. The CDR3 region has the DNA TGCGCCAGCAGCCAAACCCCGACAGGGCAATCCTACAATGAGCAGTTCTTC.

The chain is built from TRBV30 and TRBJ2-7; the D gene is possibly TRBD1 (7 bases). Trimming stripped 2 bases from V and 7 bases from J, with 18 bases between. The CDR3 sequence is 14 residues long. Looked up from germline, CDR1 is GTSNPN and CDR2 is SVGIG (reference sequence). The CDR3 loop reads CAWSPESTGREQYF. The CDR3 bases are TGTGCCTGGAGTCCCGAGTCGACAGGGAGGGAGCAGTACTTC.

The count of this clone is one. The V gene is TRBV2, the J gene TRBJ1-6; TRBD1 matches 7 bases. CDR1 SNHLY and CDR2 FYNNEI come from the germline V gene. CDR3 size: 13 residues. The ends lost 11 bases at V and 7 bases at J; junction bases unmatched: 8. CDR3 DNA: TGTGCCGGGGGCGGGACAGAGAATTCACCCCTCCACTTT. It specifies CAGGGTENSPLHF.

The CDR3 coding sequence is TGTGCCAGCAGATCGGACACCGAGGAAGCTTTCTTT. Residues: CASRSDTEEAFF. The chain combines TRBV6-5 with TRBJ1-1, with D perhaps TRBD1 (5 bases). Germline loops: CDR1 MNHEY, CDR2 SVGAGI. There are 12 residues in the CDR3. V was shortened by 6 bases and J by 8 bases, with 13 bases between the two germline ends.

The genes are TRBV5-1 and TRBJ2-3, with a possible D match to TRBD1 (6 bases). The CDR3 contains 14 residues. CDR1 is SGHRS and CDR2 is YFSETQ in the germline V gene. V dropped 4 bases and J dropped 4 bases, with 13 bases sitting between them. The CDR3 bases are TGCGCCAGCAGCGATAATGGACAGTCAGATACGCAGTATTTT. As protein: CASSDNGQSDTQYF. Full variable domain (outside the CDR3, taken from reference TRBV5-1 and TRBJ2-3): KAGVTQTPRYLIKTRGQQVTLSCSPISGHRSVSWYQQTPGQGLQFLFEYFSETQRNKGNFPGRFSGRQFSNSRSEMNVSTLELGDSALYLCASSDNGQSDTQYFGPGTRLTVL.

This rearrangement joins TRBV27 to TRBJ1-5; TRBD1 matches 9 bases. J was trimmed by 7 bases and V by 0 bases; bases with no gene match: 4. The CDR3 has 15 amino acids. Per the germline V gene, CDR1 is MNHEY and CDR2 is SMNVEV (reference sequence). CDR3 nucleotides: TGTGCCAGCAGTTTATCGTGGGACAGGGCGCAGCCCCAGCATTTT. Protein sequence: CASSLSWDRAQPQHF.

The chain uses TRBV5-6 and TRBJ2-1; possibly TRBD2 for D (5 bases). This CDR3 has 13 residues. V gave up 4 bases and J gave up 4 bases, with 9 bases separating them. In germline, CDR1 is SGHDT, CDR2 YYEEEE. DNA of the CDR3: TGTGCCAGCAGCCCGACTAATTACAATGAGCAGTTCTTC. Translation: CASSPTNYNEQFF.

The rearrangement joins TRBV14 to TRBJ2-1, with TRBD2 matching 8 bases. CDR1 is SGHDN, CDR2 FVKESK, per germline. Trimming cost V 2 bases and J 9 bases; bases outside gene matches: 12. This CDR3 has 16 residues. CDR3: CASSQHRGGTYGEQFF. The CDR3 DNA follows: TGTGCCAGCAGCCAACATCGGGGGGGAACGTATGGTGAGCAGTTCTTC.

The chain recombines TRBV7-2 with TRBJ1-5; D unresolved. In germline, CDR1 is SGHTA, CDR2 FQGNSA. The V end was cut by 3 bases, the J end by 0 bases, with 3 bases between. This CDR3 is built from 13 residues. The CDR3 loop reads CASSFNSNQPQHF. CDR3 DNA sequence: TGTGCCAGCAGCTTTAATAGCAATCAGCCCCAGCATTTT.

The rearrangement links TRBV4-3 to TRBJ2-2, with no clear D. This CDR3 contains 14 residues. V was clipped by 2 bases and J by 2 bases, with 6 bases between them. The germline CDR1 and CDR2 sequences are LGHNA and YSLEER. CDR3 residues: CASSQRVNTGELFF. The CDR3 coding sequence is TGCGCCAGCAGCCAAAGAGTTAACACCGGGGAGCTGTTTTTT.